The rows below give T cell receptor beta chains drawn from one sample of a study of blood T cell repertoires in COVID-19. Repertoires were generated with immunoSEQ multiplex PCR, while TCRdb's copy carries only in-frame clones and drops some. The sample has roughly 200,000 clones, just under 90% seen once. The sample consisted of PBMCs or T cells enriched from blood (not recorded which). Source of these receptors: a young woman with acute COVID-19. CDR3s leave out the opening cysteine and the closing phenylalanine or tryptophan. Fields, in order: J gene, V gene, CDR3 protein.

J gene: TRBJ1-1; V gene: TRBV7-8; CDR3 protein: ASSLVLGEAF
J gene: TRBJ1-4; V gene: TRBV4-1; CDR3 protein: ASSRVRTANEKLF
J gene: TRBJ1-5; V gene: TRBV6-5; CDR3 protein: ASSLTDRGRQPQH
J gene: TRBJ1-2; V gene: TRBV7-8; CDR3 protein: ASSRQNAYGYT
J gene: TRBJ2-2; V gene: TRBV2; CDR3 protein: ASSEGTVDRADTGELF
J gene: TRBJ1-2; V gene: TRBV5-1; CDR3 protein: ASSQSGGYGYT
J gene: TRBJ1-2; V gene: TRBV30; CDR3 protein: AWSVTVEVGGYT
J gene: TRBJ2-3; V gene: TRBV28; CDR3 protein: ASSFISRGSTDTQY
J gene: TRBJ1-4; V gene: TRBV2; CDR3 protein: ASRELNEKLF
J gene: TRBJ1-2; V gene: TRBV6-5; CDR3 protein: ASLNRGYGYT
J gene: TRBJ2-2; V gene: TRBV7-9; CDR3 protein: ASSLAQGTGELF
J gene: TRBJ1-1; V gene: TRBV9; CDR3 protein: ASSPGQKNTEAF
J gene: TRBJ2-1; V gene: TRBV30; CDR3 protein: AWSEGIAGGRPF
J gene: TRBJ2-1; V gene: TRBV11-2; CDR3 protein: ASSFTSGGAHEQF
J gene: TRBJ1-5; V gene: TRBV27; CDR3 protein: ASSSKAGNQPQH
J gene: TRBJ1-6; V gene: TRBV7-2; CDR3 protein: ASTLQAGSSYNSPLH
J gene: TRBJ1-4; V gene: TRBV20-1; CDR3 protein: SASRVEKLF
J gene: TRBJ1-5; V gene: TRBV4-3; CDR3 protein: ASSQEGRTGQPQH
J gene: TRBJ1-6; V gene: TRBV28; CDR3 protein: ASSFGQGVRNSPLH
J gene: TRBJ2-2; V gene: TRBV4-3; CDR3 protein: ASSQVSQSNTGELF
J gene: TRBJ2-3; V gene: TRBV2; CDR3 protein: ATPGGPSTDTQY
J gene: TRBJ1-1; V gene: TRBV30; CDR3 protein: AWSVGDRYTEAF
J gene: TRBJ1-2; V gene: TRBV7-9; CDR3 protein: ASSSSGQGTYGYT
J gene: TRBJ1-2; V gene: TRBV3-1/TRBV3-2; CDR3 protein: ASGGGRLPYGYT
J gene: TRBJ1-1; V gene: TRBV6-5; CDR3 protein: ASSYSTPGRFLEAF
J gene: TRBJ1-6; V gene: TRBV27; CDR3 protein: ASSDRGPYNSPLH
J gene: TRBJ2-7; V gene: TRBV27; CDR3 protein: ASSLSGQVYEQY
J gene: TRBJ2-1; V gene: TRBV6-5; CDR3 protein: ASSRGGDEQF
J gene: TRBJ1-5; V gene: TRBV5-1; CDR3 protein: ASSASGGASQPQH
J gene: TRBJ1-2; V gene: TRBV19; CDR3 protein: ASSITDSGGYT
J gene: TRBJ1-2; V gene: TRBV18; CDR3 protein: ASSPPLRYGYT
J gene: TRBJ2-3; V gene: TRBV2; CDR3 protein: ATSIAGQIGDTQY
J gene: TRBJ1-5; V gene: TRBV18; CDR3 protein: ASSPSVGSNQPQH
J gene: TRBJ2-7; V gene: TRBV3-1/TRBV3-2; CDR3 protein: ASSHAGRGGEQY
J gene: TRBJ2-3; V gene: TRBV3-1/TRBV3-2; CDR3 protein: ASSLLFVAGVSDTQY
J gene: TRBJ1-4; V gene: TRBV7-9; CDR3 protein: ASSSPGANTNEKLF